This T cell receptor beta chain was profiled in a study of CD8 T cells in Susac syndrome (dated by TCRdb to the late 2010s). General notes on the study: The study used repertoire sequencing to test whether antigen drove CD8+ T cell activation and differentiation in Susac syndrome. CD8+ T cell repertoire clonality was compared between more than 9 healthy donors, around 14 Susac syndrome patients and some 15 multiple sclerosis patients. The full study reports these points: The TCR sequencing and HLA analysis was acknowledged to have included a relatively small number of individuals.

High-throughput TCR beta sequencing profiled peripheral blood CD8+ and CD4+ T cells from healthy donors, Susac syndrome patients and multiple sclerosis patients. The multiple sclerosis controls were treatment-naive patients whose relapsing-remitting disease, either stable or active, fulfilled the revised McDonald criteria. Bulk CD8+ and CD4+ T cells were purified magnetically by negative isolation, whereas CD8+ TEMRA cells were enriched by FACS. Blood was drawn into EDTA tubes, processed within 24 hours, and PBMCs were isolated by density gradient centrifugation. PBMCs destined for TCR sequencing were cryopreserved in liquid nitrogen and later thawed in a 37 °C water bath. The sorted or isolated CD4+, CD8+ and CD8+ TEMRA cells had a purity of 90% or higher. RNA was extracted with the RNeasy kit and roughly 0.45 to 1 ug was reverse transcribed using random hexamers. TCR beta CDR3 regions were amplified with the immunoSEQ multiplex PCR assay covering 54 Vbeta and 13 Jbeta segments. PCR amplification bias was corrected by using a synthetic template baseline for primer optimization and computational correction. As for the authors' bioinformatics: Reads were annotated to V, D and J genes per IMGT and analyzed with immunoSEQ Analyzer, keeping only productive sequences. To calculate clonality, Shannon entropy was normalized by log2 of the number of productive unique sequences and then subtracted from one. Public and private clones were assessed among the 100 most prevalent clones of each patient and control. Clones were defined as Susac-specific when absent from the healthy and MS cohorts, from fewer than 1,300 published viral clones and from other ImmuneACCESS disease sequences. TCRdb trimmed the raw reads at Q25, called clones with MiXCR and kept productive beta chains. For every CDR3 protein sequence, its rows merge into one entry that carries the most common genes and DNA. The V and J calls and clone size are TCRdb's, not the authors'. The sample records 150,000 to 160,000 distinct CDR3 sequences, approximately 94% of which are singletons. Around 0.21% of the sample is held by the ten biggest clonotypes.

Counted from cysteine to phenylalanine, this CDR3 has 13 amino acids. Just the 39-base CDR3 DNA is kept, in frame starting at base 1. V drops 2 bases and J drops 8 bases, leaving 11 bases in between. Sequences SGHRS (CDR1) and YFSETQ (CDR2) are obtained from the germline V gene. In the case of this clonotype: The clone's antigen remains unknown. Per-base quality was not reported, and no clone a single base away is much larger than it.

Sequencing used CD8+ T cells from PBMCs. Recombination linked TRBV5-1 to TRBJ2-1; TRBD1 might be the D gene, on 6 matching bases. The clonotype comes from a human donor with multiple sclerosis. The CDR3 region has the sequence CASSLYRVDEQFF. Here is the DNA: TGCGCCAGCAGCTTATACAGGGTCGATGAGCAGTTCTTC.